The next 10 T cell receptor beta chains were all read from a single sample in a study of T cell responses to AZD1222 COVID-19 vaccine. Repertoires were generated with immunoSEQ multiplex PCR, while TCRdb's copy carries only in-frame clones and drops some. Here the sample spans about 94,000 clones, nearly 90% being singletons. Sequencing used peripheral blood, obtained on day 0 of AZD1222 vaccination. The source of these receptors is an adult in good health.

The chain employs TRBV12-5 and TRBJ1-3; no clear D gene. Germline V gives CDR1 LGHNT, CDR2 FRNRAP. This CDR3 has 14 amino acids. The V end lost 5 bases, the J end lost 2 bases, and 10 bases lay between the germline ends. The DNA of the CDR3 is TGTGCTAGTGGTCTCCTGCGGGCTGGAAACACCATATATTTT. Residues: CASGLLRAGNTIYF.

J is TRBJ2-5 and V is TRBV15; D might be TRBD1 or TRBD2, each matching 6 bases. The V and J ends lost 8 bases and 5 bases respectively, with 15 bases between them. There are 13 residues in the CDR3. Germline V gene sequence: CDR1 LNHNV, CDR2 YYDKDF (reference sequence). The CDR3 here is CATGIGGRETQYF. The CDR3 nucleotides are TGTGCCACCGGAATAGGGGGGAGGGAGACCCAGTACTTC.

This clone came up a few times. This chain uses TRBV6-2 or TRBV6-3 with TRBJ2-7; 9 bases align to TRBD2. With V trimmed by 0 bases and J by 4 bases, 10 bases remained unmatched. Germline V gene data show CDR1 as MNHEY and CDR2 as SVGEGT. The CDR3 contains 17 residues. CDR3 nucleotide sequence: TGTGCCAGCAGTTACTCCCCGGCGGGAGGGGGCTGGTACGAGCAGTACTTC. Translated: CASSYSPAGGGWYEQYF.

The CDR3 sequence: CASSMGQGYQPQHF. In DNA form, the CDR3 reads TGTGCCAGTAGTATGGGTCAGGGTTATCAGCCCCAGCATTTT. The J gene is TRBJ1-5, the V gene TRBV19; D is perhaps TRBD1 (5 bases). Trimming removed 3 bases at V and 5 bases at J, with 11 bases between. This CDR3 region has 14 residues. Germline loops: CDR1 LNHDA, CDR2 SQIVND (reference sequence).

The chain combines TRBV6-2 or TRBV6-3 with TRBJ1-6; a weak D match, TRBD1 (6 bases). CDR1 MNHEY and CDR2 SVGEGT come from the germline V gene. The CDR3 has 13 residues. The ends were cut back, 7 bases at V and 7 bases at J, with 11 bases in the middle. CDR3 protein: CASTPGVNSPLHF. The CDR3 DNA reads as TGTGCCAGCACCCCAGGGGTAAATTCACCCCTCCACTTT.

The genes are TRBV5-1 and TRBJ2-2; TRBD2 matches 9 bases. The length of the CDR3 is 17 residues. Looked up from germline, CDR1 is SGHRS and CDR2 is YFSETQ. Germline trimming cut 0 bases from V and 8 bases from J; bases unmatched to any gene: 11. CDR3 in DNA: TGCGCCAGCAGCTTGGCGGCTAGCGGGGTTTCGACGGGGGAGCTGTTTTTT. Translation gives CASSLAASGVSTGELFF.

The rearrangement joins TRBV6-4 to TRBJ2-7; the D gene could be TRBD1 or TRBD2 (5 bases each). V lost 6 bases to trimming and J lost 9 bases, with 21 bases between them. Germline-derived CDR1 and CDR2 are MRHNA and SNTAGT. This CDR3 has 14 residues. This chain's CDR3 is CASSPRDAPTGQYF. The CDR3 DNA reads as TGTGCCAGCAGCCCCCGGGACGCCCCTACAGGGCAGTACTTC.

The chain has TRBV10-3 and TRBJ1-4, with D hard to call. V dropped 2 bases and J dropped 5 bases, with 12 bases sitting between them. Per germline, CDR1 ENHRY and CDR2 SYGVKD. CDR3 length equals 15 residues. CDR3 sequence (DNA): TGTGCCATCAGTGAGCCGGGCAGTAGAAATGAAAAACTGTTTTTT. Protein product: CAISEPGSRNEKLFF.

The chain has TRBV7-6 and TRBJ2-7; D possibly corresponds to TRBD1 (7 bases). The CDR3 covers 15 residues. Germline V gene data show CDR1 as SGHVS and CDR2 as FNYEAQ. V lost 2 bases and J lost 0, with 11 bases in between. The CDR3 DNA sequence: TGTGCCAGCAGCTTAAGGGGGGACAGCTCCTACGAGCAGTACTTC. Translating gives CASSLRGDSSYEQYF. The full variable domain, with the rest looked up from reference TRBV7-6 and TRBJ2-7, is GAGVSQSPRYKVTKRGQDVALRCDPISGHVSLYWYRQALGQGPEFLTYFNYEAQQDKSGLPNDRFSAERPEGSISTLTIQRTEQRDSAMYRCASSLRGDSSYEQYFGPGTRLTVT.

In its sample, this clone was seen a few times. The J gene is TRBJ2-7, the V gene TRBV6-6, with 7 bases lining up with TRBD1. Germline V gives CDR1 MNHNY, CDR2 SVGAGI (reference sequence). CDR3 length: 14 amino acids. V trimming: 7 bases; J trimming: 3 bases; junction bases outside the gene matches: 9. The CDR3 DNA sequence: TGTGCCAGCAATATACAGGGGCCAGGCTACGAGCAGTACTTC. It translates to CASNIQGPGYEQYF.